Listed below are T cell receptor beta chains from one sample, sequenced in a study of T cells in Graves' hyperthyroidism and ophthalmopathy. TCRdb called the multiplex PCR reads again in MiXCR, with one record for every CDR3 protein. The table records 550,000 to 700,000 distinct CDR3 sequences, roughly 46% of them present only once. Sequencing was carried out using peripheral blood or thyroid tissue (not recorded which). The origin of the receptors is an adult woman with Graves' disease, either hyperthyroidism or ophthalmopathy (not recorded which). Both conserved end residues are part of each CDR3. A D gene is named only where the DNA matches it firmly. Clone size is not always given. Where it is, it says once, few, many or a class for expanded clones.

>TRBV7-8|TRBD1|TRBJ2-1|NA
CASSRDRGF
TGTGCCAGCAGCCGGGACAGGGGCTTC
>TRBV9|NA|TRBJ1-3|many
CASSVWGPISGNTIYF
TGTGCCAGCAGCGTATGGGGACCGATCTCTGGAAACACCATATATTTT
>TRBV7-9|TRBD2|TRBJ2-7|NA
CASSLASGSSYGQYF
TGTGCCAGCAGTCTAGCTAGCGGGAGCTCCTACGGGCAGTACTTC
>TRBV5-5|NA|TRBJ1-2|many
CASSLLRWPTRGYTF
TGTGCCAGCAGCTTGCTTCGCTGGCCGACAAGGGGCTACACCTTC
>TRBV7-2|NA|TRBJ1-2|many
CASSQGPAQDGYTF
TGTGCCAGCAGCCAAGGACCGGCACAAGATGGCTACACCTTC
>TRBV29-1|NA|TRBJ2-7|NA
CSAGRGVGYEQYF
TGCAGTGCCGGCCGTGGGGTTGGCTACGAGCAGTACTTC
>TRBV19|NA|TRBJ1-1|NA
CASSISLTTVDPAFF
TGTGCCAGTAGTATCTCTCTGACGACAGTAGATCCGGCTTTCTTT
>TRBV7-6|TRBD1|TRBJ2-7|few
CASSASRDRGAEQYF
TGTGCCAGCAGTGCTAGCCGGGACAGGGGGGCCGAGCAGTACTTC
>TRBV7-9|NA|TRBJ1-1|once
CASSRKGLAGGPLNTEAFF
TGCGCCAGCAGCCGAAAGGGACTAGCGGGAGGACCTCTGAACACTGAAGCTTTCTTT
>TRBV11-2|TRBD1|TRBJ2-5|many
CASSPRTGALGDQYF
TGTGCCAGCAGCCCTCGGACAGGCGCCCTTGGTGACCAGTACTTC
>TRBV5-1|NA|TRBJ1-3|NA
CASSLAWVNTGNTIYF
TGCGCCAGCAGCTTGGCCTGGGTGAACACTGGAAACACCATATATTTT
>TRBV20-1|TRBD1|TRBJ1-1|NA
CSAKRQGAGTEAFF
TGCAGTGCTAAAAGACAGGGTGCAGGCACTGAAGCTTTCTTT
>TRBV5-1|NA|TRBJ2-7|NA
CASSPGTTTYEQYF
TGCGCCAGCAGCCCCGGGACAACAACCTACGAGCAGTACTTC
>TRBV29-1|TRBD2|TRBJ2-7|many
CSVSQREGPGEQYF
TGCAGCGTAAGCCAGCGGGAGGGCCCCGGCGAGCAGTACTTC
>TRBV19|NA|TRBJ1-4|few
CASSRGREEKLFF
TGTGCCAGTAGTAGGGGCAGGGAGGAAAAACTGTTTTTT
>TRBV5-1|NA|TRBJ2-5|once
CASSQLGRGSNTEETQYF
TGCGCCAGCAGCCAACTAGGACGGGGATCGAACACTGAAGAGACCCAGTACTTC
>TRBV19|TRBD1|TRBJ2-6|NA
CASSMGDSSGANVLTF
TGTGCCAGTAGTATGGGGGACAGCTCTGGAGCCAACGTCCTGACTTTC
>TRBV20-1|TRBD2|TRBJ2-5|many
CSASRYGRLAETQYF
TGCAGTGCTTCTAGGTACGGGAGGCTAGCGGAGACCCAGTACTTC
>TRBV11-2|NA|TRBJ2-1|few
CASILGMGPYNEQFF
NA
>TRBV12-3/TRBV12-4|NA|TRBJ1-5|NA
CASSLGTYSNQPQHF
TGTGCCAGCAGTTTAGGCACTTATAGCAATCAGCCCCAGCATTTT
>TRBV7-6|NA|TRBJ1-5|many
CALTGGGRERDNQPQHF
TGTGCCTTAACTGGGGGGGGGCGCGAGAGGGACAATCAGCCCCAGCATTTT
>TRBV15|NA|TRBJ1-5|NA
CATSRARTQPQHF
TGTGCCACCAGCAGAGCTCGGACCCAGCCCCAGCATTTT
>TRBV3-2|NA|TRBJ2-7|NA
CASSQAPGAYEQYF
TGTGCCAGCAGCCAAGCCCCCGGCGCCTACGAGCAGTACTTC
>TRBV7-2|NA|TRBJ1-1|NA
CASSSRMGGGSEAFF
TGTGCCAGCAGCTCCCGAATGGGGGGAGGCTCTGAAGCTTTCTTT
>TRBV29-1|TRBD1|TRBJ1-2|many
CSVHVPAVRDRGLMNYGYTF
TGCAGCGTCCACGTCCCTGCTGTACGGGACAGGGGCCTTATGAACTATGGCTACACCTTC
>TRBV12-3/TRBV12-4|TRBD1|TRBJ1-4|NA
CASSPQGDNEKLFF
TGTGCCAGCAGTCCCCAGGGGGATAATGAAAAACTGTTTTTT
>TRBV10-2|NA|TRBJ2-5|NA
CASSEWGMMETQYF
TGCGCCAGCAGTGAGTGGGGGATGATGGAGACCCAGTACTTC
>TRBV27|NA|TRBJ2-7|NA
CASSFRGNNYEQYF
TGTGCCAGCAGTTTTCGGGGAAATAATTACGAGCAGTACTTC
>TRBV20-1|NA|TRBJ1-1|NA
CSAVYLRFNTEAFF
TGCAGTGCTGTCTATCTAAGGTTTAACACTGAAGCTTTCTTT
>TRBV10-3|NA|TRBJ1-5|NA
CATGTDNEPQHF
TGTGCCACAGGGACCGACAATGAGCCCCAGCATTTT
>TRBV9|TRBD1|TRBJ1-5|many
CASSAGDRGNQPQHF
TGTGCCAGCAGCGCGGGCGACAGGGGGAATCAGCCCCAGCATTTT
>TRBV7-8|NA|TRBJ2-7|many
CASSGQTSYEQYF
TGTGCCAGCAGCGGACAGACCTCCTACGAGCAGTACTTC
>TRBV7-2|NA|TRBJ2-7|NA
CASSLGQIEQYF
TGTGCCAGCAGCTTAGGACAGATCGAGCAGTACTTC
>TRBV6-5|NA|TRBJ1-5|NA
CAISEEGGLQPQHF
TGTGCCATCAGTGAGGAGGGGGGTCTTCAGCCCCAGCATTTT
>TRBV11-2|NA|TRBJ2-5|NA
CASSLDSGHSMGETQYF
TGTGCCAGCAGCTTAGATTCCGGACACTCCATGGGGGAGACCCAGTACTTC
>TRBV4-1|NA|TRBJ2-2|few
CASSQPEWLPGELFF
TGCGCCAGCAGCCAGCCGGAATGGCTCCCCGGGGAGCTGTTTTTT
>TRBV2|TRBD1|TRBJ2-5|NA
CASSDRDRGVVETQYF
TGTGCCAGCAGCGACAGGGACAGGGGGGTGGTAGAGACCCAGTACTTC
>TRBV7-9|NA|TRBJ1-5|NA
CASSTLHSNQPQHF
TGTGCCAGCAGCACACTCCATAGCAATCAGCCCCAGCATTTT
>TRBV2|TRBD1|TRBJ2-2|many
CASSEPWDSANTGELFF
TGTGCCAGCAGTGAACCGTGGGACAGTGCGAACACCGGGGAGCTGTTTTTT
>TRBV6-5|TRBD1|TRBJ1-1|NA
CASGTGSVGEAFF
TGTGCCAGCGGGACAGGGTCTGTCGGTGAAGCTTTCTTT
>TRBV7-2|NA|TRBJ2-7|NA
CASSHQGEAPPEQYF
TGTGCCAGCAGCCATCAGGGGGAGGCCCCCCCCGAGCAGTACTTC
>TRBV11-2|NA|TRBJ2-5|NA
CAPSIGVPHPVETQYF
TGTGCCCCCAGTATCGGAGTACCCCATCCGGTGGAGACCCAGTACTTC
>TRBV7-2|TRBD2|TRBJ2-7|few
CASSSGLAGGLEQYF
TGTGCCAGCAGCTCGGGACTAGCGGGAGGTCTCGAGCAGTACTTC
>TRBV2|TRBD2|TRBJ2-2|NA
CASMTSGTGELFF
TGTGCCAGCATGACTAGCGGGACCGGGGAGCTGTTTTTT
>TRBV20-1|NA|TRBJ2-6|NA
CSATQSSGANVLTF
TGCAGTGCTACGCAGAGCTCTGGGGCCAACGTCCTGACTTTC
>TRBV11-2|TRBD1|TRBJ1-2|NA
CASSGHGTGGEYYGYTF
TGTGCCAGCAGCGGACACGGGACAGGAGGGGAGTACTATGGCTACACCTTC
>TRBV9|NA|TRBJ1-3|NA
CASSVGRRSSGNTIYF
TGTGCCAGCAGCGTAGGTCGCAGATCCTCTGGAAACACCATATATTTT
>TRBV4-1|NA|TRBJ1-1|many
CASSQVHSDLNTEAFF
TGCGCCAGCAGCCAAGTCCATTCAGACTTGAACACTGAAGCTTTCTTT
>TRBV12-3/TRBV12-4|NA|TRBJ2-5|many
CASSFGSPETQYF
TGTGCCAGCAGTTTTGGGTCTCCAGAGACCCAGTACTTC
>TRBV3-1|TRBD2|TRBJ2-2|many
CASSQPSGVNTGELFF
TGTGCCAGCAGCCAACCTAGCGGAGTTAACACCGGGGAGCTGTTTTTT
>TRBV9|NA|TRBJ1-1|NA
CASSGSRGRNTEAFF
TGTGCCAGCAGCGGATCCCGGGGGAGGAACACTGAAGCTTTCTTT
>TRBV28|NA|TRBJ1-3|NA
CASRTDGMSGNTIYF
TGTGCCAGCAGAACCGACGGAATGTCTGGAAACACCATATATTTT
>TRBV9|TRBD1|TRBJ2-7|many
CASSASTGTSYEQYF
TGTGCCAGCAGCGCCTCGACAGGGACCTCCTACGAGCAGTACTTC
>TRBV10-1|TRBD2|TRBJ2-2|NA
CASSQVAGGLAGELFF
TGCGCCAGCAGCCAAGTAGCGGGAGGGCTCGCCGGGGAGCTGTTTTTT
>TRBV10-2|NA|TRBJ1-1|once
CASTADRMDTEAFF
TGTGCCAGCACCGCCGACCGTATGGACACTGAAGCTTTCTTT
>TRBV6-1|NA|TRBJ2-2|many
CASQLSNTGELFF
TGTGCCAGCCAGCTATCGAACACCGGGGAGCTGTTTTTT
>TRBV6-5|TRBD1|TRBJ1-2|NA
CASRGDSPSAGYTF
TGTGCCAGCAGGGGGGACAGTCCCTCCGCGGGCTACACCTTC
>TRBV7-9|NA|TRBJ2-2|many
CASSGGGPFF
TGTGCCAGCAGCGGAGGAGGTCCGTTTTTT
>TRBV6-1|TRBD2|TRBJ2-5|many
CASSDGGETQYF
TGTGCCAGCAGTGACGGGGGGGAGACCCAGTACTTC
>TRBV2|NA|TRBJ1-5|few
CASSGGLAGQPQHF
TGTGCCAGCAGCGGGGGACTAGCGGGGCAGCCCCAGCATTTT